This TCR beta chain was sequenced during a study of T cell repertoires and HLA-DP antigens. On this clone itself: Its antigen remains unknown.

Untouched CD4+ T cells were bead-isolated at 95% to 98% purity. Here immunoSEQ multiplex PCR was the method, and the copy in TCRdb shows in-frame clones only, minus some. The data contain 65,000 to 95,000 clones, about four fifths of them singletons. The CDR3 has 14 amino acids. V shed 6 bases and J shed 5 bases, with 14 bases lying between them. Germline assignment: CDR1 SGHRS and CDR2 YFSETQ. The sequencing sample was made of CD4+ T cells from PBMCs. The receptor's source is a man aged 55 to 70 in good health and CMV-seronegative. V and J are TRBV5-1 and TRBJ2-2; weak D call: TRBD1 (6 bases). CDR3 protein: CASTYRDITGELFF. The CDR3 DNA sequence: TGCGCCAGCACGTACAGGGATATAACCGGGGAGCTGTTTTTT.